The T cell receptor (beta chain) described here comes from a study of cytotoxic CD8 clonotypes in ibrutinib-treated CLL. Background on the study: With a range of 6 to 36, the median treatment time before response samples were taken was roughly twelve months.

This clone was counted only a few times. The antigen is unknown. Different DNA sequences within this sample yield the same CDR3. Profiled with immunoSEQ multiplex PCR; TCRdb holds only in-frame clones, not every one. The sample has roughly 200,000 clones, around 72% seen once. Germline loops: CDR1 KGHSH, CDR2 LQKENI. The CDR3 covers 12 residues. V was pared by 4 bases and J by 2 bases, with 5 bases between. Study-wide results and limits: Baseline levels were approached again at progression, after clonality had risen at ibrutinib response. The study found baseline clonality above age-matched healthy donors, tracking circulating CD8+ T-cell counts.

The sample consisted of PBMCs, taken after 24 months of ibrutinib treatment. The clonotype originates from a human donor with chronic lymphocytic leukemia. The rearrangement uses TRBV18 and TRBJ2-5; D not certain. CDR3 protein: CASSREQETQYF. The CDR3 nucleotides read TGTGCCAGCTCACGAGAACAAGAGACCCAGTACTTC.